A single sample is the source of the 27 T cell receptor beta chains below, sequenced in a study of PD-1 blockade in classical Hodgkin lymphoma. TCRdb's table, derived via immunoSEQ multiplex PCR, lists solely in-frame clones and lacks some. The profile covers about 62,000 clones, with approximately 88% appearing a single time and about 12% taken by the ten largest. All trial patients relapsed after autologous stem cell transplantation. Sequencing was performed on peripheral blood mononuclear cells (PBMCs), taken at baseline. Every receptor here comes from a human donor with classical Hodgkin lymphoma.

The rearrangement links TRBV19 to TRBJ1-1; D remains ambiguous. This CDR3 comprises 12 residues. With 3 bases removed from V and 1 base from J, the gap between germline ends came to 3 bases. CDR1 is LNHDA, CDR2 SQIVND, per germline (reference sequence). In DNA form, the CDR3 reads TGTGCCAGTAGTATGGAGAACACTGAAGCTTTCTTT. Amino acids: CASSMENTEAFF.

The table lists this clone with a few counts. The rearrangement uses TRBV19 and TRBJ1-3; 7 bases match TRBD1. Germline V lookup: CDR1 LNHDA, CDR2 SQIVND (reference sequence). The V segment lost 2 bases and the J segment 0 bases; nucleotides outside the gene matches: 1. The CDR3 totals 15 residues. CDR3 region: CASSIRQGSGNTIYF. CDR3 DNA: TGTGCCAGTAGTATACGACAGGGCTCTGGAAACACCATATATTTT.

The chain joins TRBV2 to TRBJ1-6; 9 nucleotides agree with TRBD1. This CDR3 contains 17 residues. Germline lookup yields CDR1 SNHLY and CDR2 FYNNEI. The V gene end was trimmed by 5 bases and the J gene end by 0 bases; junction bases not matched to a gene: 5. CDR3 nucleotide sequence: TGTGCCAGCAGTCCGGACAGGGGAAGCTCCTATAATTCACCCCTCCACTTT. Translation gives CASSPDRGSSYNSPLHF.

The chain is built from TRBV4-1 and TRBJ2-3; D possibly corresponds to TRBD1 (6 bases). This CDR3 is built from 16 residues. Germline CDR1 and CDR2: MGHRA and YSYEKL. V gave up 3 bases and J gave up 0 bases, with 13 bases separating them. The CDR3 sequence is CASSHDGQSSTDTQYF. DNA for the CDR3: TGCGCCAGCAGCCATGACGGACAGTCTAGCACAGATACGCAGTATTTT.

V and J are TRBV5-1 and TRBJ1-6, with a weak D call TRBD1 (5 bases). Germline values: CDR1 SGHRS, CDR2 YFSETQ. The CDR3 spans 15 residues. The ends were cut back, 3 bases at V and 0 bases at J, with 7 bases in the middle. CDR3: CASSYTGSYNSPLHF. CDR3 bases: TGCGCCAGCAGCTATACAGGCTCCTATAATTCACCCCTCCACTTT.

The chain links TRBV7-2 to TRBJ2-2; 7 bases are shared with TRBD1. V trimming: 3 bases; J trimming: 4 bases; junction bases outside the gene matches: 2. The CDR3 is 14 residues long. Germline assignment: CDR1 SGHTA and CDR2 FQGNSA. The DNA for the CDR3 is TGTGCCAGCAGCTTCACAGGGGTCACCGGGGAGCTGTTTTTT. Translated, it gives CASSFTGVTGELFF.

The rearrangement links TRBV7-2 to TRBJ2-2; a weak D match, TRBD1 (5 bases). Looked up from germline, CDR1 is SGHTA and CDR2 is FQGNSA. CDR3 size: 16 residues. Trimming took off 0 bases at V and 4 bases at J, with 12 bases between the two ends. CDR3 region: CASSLAVRVVTGELFF. Written as DNA, the CDR3 is TGTGCCAGCAGCTTAGCCGTCAGGGTGGTCACCGGGGAGCTGTTTTTT.

In DNA form, the CDR3 reads TGCAGCGTTGTACAAACGGGCGCCTACACTGAAGCTTTCTTT. Translating it yields CSVVQTGAYTEAFF. V and J are TRBV29-1 and TRBJ1-1; no reliable D call. V lost 4 bases and J lost 3, with 15 bases in between. The germline gives CDR1 SQVTM, CDR2 ANQGSEA. The CDR3 is 14 amino acids.

This chain connects TRBV7-3 to TRBJ1-2, with D possibly matching TRBD1 (6 bases). Trimming shortened V by 2 bases and J by 4 bases, and 14 bases separated the two germline ends. This CDR3 region has 15 residues. Germline V gene sequence: CDR1 SGHTA, CDR2 FQGTGA. The CDR3 bases are TGTGCCAGCAGCTTAGCATCAGGGGACGCCTATGGCTACACCTTC. This sequence encodes CASSLASGDAYGYTF.

The V and J genes are TRBV27 and TRBJ1-2; D is perhaps TRBD1 (6 bases). CDR1 is MNHEY, CDR2 SMNVEV, per germline (reference sequence). Trimming shortened V by 6 bases and J by 8 bases, and 19 bases separated the two germline ends. The CDR3 consists of 14 residues. CDR3 sequence: CASRVGYRVSGYTF. CDR3 coding DNA: TGTGCCAGCAGGGTGGGATACAGGGTTAGCGGCTACACCTTC.

The gene calls are TRBV28 and TRBJ1-4; D unresolved. Germline V gene data show CDR1 as MDHEN and CDR2 as SYDVKM. The V gene lost 3 bases and the J gene lost 4 bases, with 9 bases spanning the gap. The CDR3 is 14 residues long. The CDR3 here is CASSLAIGNEKLFF. DNA for the CDR3: TGTGCCAGCAGTTTGGCAATCGGTAATGAAAAACTGTTTTTT.

The CDR3 DNA is TGTGCCAGCAGTTTAACTAGCGGGGGCTACGAGCAGTACTTC. Its translation: CASSLTSGGYEQYF. The chain couples TRBV6-6 to TRBJ2-7; 11 bases map to TRBD2. From germline, CDR1 is MNHNY and CDR2 SVGAGI (reference sequence). J lost 3 bases, V lost 4 bases, and 2 bases had no gene match. The CDR3 runs to 14 residues.

The chain combines TRBV28 with TRBJ2-7; D not certain. Germline V CDR1 and CDR2: MDHEN, SYDVKM. The CDR3 is made up of 14 amino acids. V was clipped by 4 bases and J by 4 bases, with 14 bases between them. CDR3 loop: CASSSHPPKYEQYF. CDR3 sequence (DNA): TGTGCCAGCAGTTCCCACCCCCCGAAGTACGAGCAGTACTTC.

This chain links TRBV30 with TRBJ2-5, with 7 positions matching TRBD1. Germline CDR1 is GTSNPN and CDR2 is SVGIG (reference sequence). Trimming cost V 4 bases and J 4 bases; bases outside gene matches: 6. The length of the CDR3 is 13 residues. This chain's CDR3 is CAWTAGGGETQYF. As DNA, the CDR3 is TGTGCCTGGACCGCAGGGGGTGGAGAGACCCAGTACTTC. The full variable domain, with the rest looked up from reference TRBV30 and TRBJ2-5, is SQTIHQWPATLVQPVGSPLSLECTVEGTSNPNLYWYRQAAGRGLQLLFYSVGIGQISSEVPQNLSASRPQDRQFILSSKKLLLSDSGFYLCAWTAGGGETQYFGPGTRLLVL.

This chain uses TRBV6-1 with TRBJ1-1; 10 bases line up with TRBD1. The trim removed 6 bases at V and 11 bases at J, leaving 3 bases unmatched. CDR1 is MNHNS, CDR2 SASEGT, per germline. The CDR3 consists of 11 residues. This CDR3 reads CASRGTGAAFF. The CDR3 region has the DNA TGTGCCAGCAGGGGGACAGGGGCTGCTTTCTTT.

The rearrangement joins TRBV6-4 to TRBJ2-1, with 14 bases matching TRBD2. The CDR3 is 15 amino acids. From germline, CDR1 is MRHNA and CDR2 SNTAGT. V lost 5 bases, J lost 10 bases, and 7 bases stayed unmatched. CDR3 DNA sequence: TGTGCCAGCAGTTACCCGACTAGCGGGGGGGAAGAGCAGTTCTTC. It encodes CASSYPTSGGEEQFF.

The rearrangement uses TRBV7-3 and TRBJ1-5, with a tentative D call TRBD1 (5 bases). Trimming shortened V by 5 bases and J by 4 bases, and 9 bases separated the two germline ends. CDR1 is SGHTA and CDR2 is FQGTGA in the germline V gene. CDR3 length: 13 amino acids. The CDR3 coding sequence is TGTGCCAGCAGCCTCAGGGCGAATCAGCCCCAGCATTTT. Translating it yields CASSLRANQPQHF.

The V and J genes are TRBV4-3 and TRBJ2-1; D might be TRBD2 (7 bases). This CDR3 region has 18 residues. CDR1 is LGHNA, CDR2 YSLEER, per germline. The V gene lost 0 bases and the J gene lost 6 bases, with 21 bases spanning the gap. The CDR3 DNA sequence: TGCGCCAGCAGCCAAGATTGGGTTGCGGGGGCCTACTCCAATGAGCAGTTCTTC. This codes for CASSQDWVAGAYSNEQFF.

The chain employs TRBV25-1 and TRBJ1-4, with 7 positions matching TRBD1. The CDR3 has 15 amino acids. Germline CDR1 reads MGHDK; CDR2 reads SYGVNS. Trimming cost V 4 bases and J 4 bases; bases outside gene matches: 6. The CDR3 DNA reads TGTGCCAGCAGTGGGGGACAGCTATTTAATGAAAAACTGTTTTTT. Protein: CASSGGQLFNEKLFF.

This chain uses TRBV5-1 with TRBJ2-1, with TRBD1 matching 7 bases. Germline V gives CDR1 SGHRS, CDR2 YFSETQ. The CDR3 runs to 14 residues. With 2 bases clipped from V and 5 bases from J, the junction kept 4 bases outside the gene matches. The CDR3 bases are TGCGCCAGCAGCTTTGCAGGGGGAAACAATGAGCAGTTCTTC. This gives the protein CASSFAGGNNEQFF.

The V call is TRBV7-3, the J call TRBJ2-7, with 7 bases matching TRBD1. CDR1 and CDR2 (germline): SGHTA, FQGTGA. Trimming at V came to 0 bases and at J to 4 bases, leaving 12 bases not matched to a gene. The CDR3 contains 17 residues. This CDR3 is CASSLTPSGTELYEQYF. The CDR3, as DNA: TGTGCCAGCAGCTTAACGCCCTCCGGGACAGAACTTTACGAGCAGTACTTC.

This clone was detected only a few times. The CDR3 bases are TGTGCCAGCATTGAGTTAGGACGAGAGACCCAGTACTTC. This encodes CASIELGRETQYF. The genes are TRBV6-5 and TRBJ2-5; D is ambiguous. The CDR3 is 13 amino acids. Germline CDR1 and CDR2: MNHEY and SVGAGI. V was trimmed by 7 bases and J by 4 bases, leaving 13 bases between them.

The V call is TRBV6-5, the J call TRBJ1-5; the D is unclear. The CDR3 sequence is 13 residues long. Trimming left V 0 bases short and J 4 bases short, with 4 bases between. The germline gives CDR1 MNHEY, CDR2 SVGAGI. CDR3 in DNA: TGTGCCAGCAGTTACTCGGAAAATCAGCCCCAGCATTTT. It specifies CASSYSENQPQHF.

The chain recombines TRBV7-2 with TRBJ1-4; D unclear. Trimming removed 7 bases from V and 8 bases from J, with 23 bases in between. Germline V lookup: CDR1 SGHTA, CDR2 FQGNSA. This CDR3 comprises 16 residues. CDR3 in DNA: TGTGCCAGCATAAGGGCAGGCTCCCTCGGCCGGGAAAAACTGTTTTTT. Its protein is CASIRAGSLGREKLFF. Full variable domain (missing parts from reference TRBV7-2 and TRBJ1-4): GAGVSQSPSNKVTEKGKDVELRCDPISGHTALYWYRQSLGQGLEFLIYFQGNSAPDKSGLPSDRFSAERTGGSVSTLTIQRTQQEDSAVYLCASIRAGSLGREKLFFGSGTQLSVL.

The chain combines TRBV5-4 with TRBJ2-5, with 10 bases that match TRBD2. The CDR3 runs 17 residues. Losses at the gene ends were 0 bases for V and 1 base for J; bases not matched to a gene: 6. CDR1 SGHNT and CDR2 YYREEE come from the germline V gene (reference sequence). CDR3 residues: CASSLGPSGGAQETQYF. CDR3 nucleotides: TGTGCCAGCAGCTTGGGTCCCAGCGGGGGGGCCCAAGAGACCCAGTACTTC.

The chain couples TRBV4-2 to TRBJ1-5; no clear D gene. CDR3 length: 16 residues. V lost 1 base to trimming and J lost 0 bases, with 10 bases between them. Germline CDR1 and CDR2: LGHNA and YNFKEQ. The DNA of the CDR3 is TGTGCCAGCAGCCAAGTGCCGGGGAGTAGCAATCAGCCCCAGCATTTT. Its translation: CASSQVPGSSNQPQHF.

Here the CDR3 DNA reads TGCGCCAGCAGCCAATTGGGGCTAGCGGGGGGGCTTATCACCGGGGAGCTGTTTTTT. This gives the protein CASSQLGLAGGLITGELFF. The genes are TRBV4-3 and TRBJ2-2; 12 nucleotides match TRBD2. The length of the CDR3 is 19 residues. The germline CDR1 and CDR2 sequences are LGHNA and YSLEER. Trimming cost V 2 bases and J 4 bases; bases outside gene matches: 11.